The rows below give T cell receptor beta chains drawn from one sample of a study of blood T cell repertoires in COVID-19. Using immunoSEQ multiplex PCR, the repertoire was profiled, and TCRdb retains in-frame clones only, with some absent. In the table there are about 300,000 clones, 90% of which are singletons. Sequencing input: PBMCs or T cells enriched from blood (not recorded which). Receptors originate from a woman aged 18-29 years with acute COVID-19. CDR3s include the opening cysteine and the closing phenylalanine or tryptophan. A D gene is named only where the DNA matches it firmly. The size field is filled for only some rows; it gives once, few, many or a size class.

cdr3_length: 17
d_call: -
clone_size: -
j_call: TRBJ1-2
v_call: TRBV5-4
cdr3_nt: TGTGCCAGCAGCTTTGGTGGTACAGGGTTTTCGGTATATGGCTACACCTTC
cdr3_aa: CASSFGGTGFSVYGYTF

cdr3_length: 16
d_call: -
clone_size: -
j_call: TRBJ1-5
v_call: TRBV25-1
cdr3_nt: TGTGCCAGCAGTGAATCTGCAGGGTGGAACAATCAGCCCCAGCATTTT
cdr3_aa: CASSESAGWNNQPQHF

cdr3_length: 14
d_call: TRBD1
clone_size: -
j_call: TRBJ1-2
v_call: TRBV28
cdr3_nt: TGTGCCAGCAGGCTCGCCGGGACAGACTATGGCTACACCTTC
cdr3_aa: CASRLAGTDYGYTF

cdr3_length: 15
d_call: TRBD1
clone_size: -
j_call: TRBJ1-2
v_call: TRBV24-1
cdr3_nt: TGTGCCACCAGTGATTATGGGACAGCCAACGATGGCTACACCTTC
cdr3_aa: CATSDYGTANDGYTF

cdr3_length: 13
d_call: TRBD1
clone_size: -
j_call: TRBJ1-1
v_call: TRBV12-3/TRBV12-4
cdr3_nt: TGTGCCACCGGGACAGGGGGCAGGACTGAAGCTTTCTTT
cdr3_aa: CATGTGGRTEAFF

cdr3_length: 18
d_call: -
clone_size: -
j_call: TRBJ2-3
v_call: TRBV21-1
cdr3_nt: TGTGCCAGCAGCAAAGGAGGGAGACGAGGGGGAGAAACAGATACGCAGTATTTT
cdr3_aa: CASSKGGRRGGETDTQYF

cdr3_length: 16
d_call: TRBD2
clone_size: -
j_call: TRBJ2-3
v_call: TRBV28
cdr3_nt: TGTGCCAGCAGCCTAGCGGGGGGACGAGGTACAGATACGCAGTATTTT
cdr3_aa: CASSLAGGRGTDTQYF

cdr3_length: 11
d_call: TRBD2
clone_size: -
j_call: TRBJ2-7
v_call: TRBV29-1
cdr3_nt: TGCAGCGGTGGGGGGGCCTACGAGCAGTACTTC
cdr3_aa: CSGGGAYEQYF

cdr3_length: 15
d_call: TRBD1
clone_size: once
j_call: TRBJ1-2
v_call: TRBV6-5
cdr3_nt: TGTGCCAGCAGGTCGCCGGGACAGGGGGCAGGTGGCTACACCTTC
cdr3_aa: CASRSPGQGAGGYTF

cdr3_length: 14
d_call: TRBD2
clone_size: -
j_call: TRBJ2-3
v_call: TRBV11-1
cdr3_nt: TGTGCCAGCAGCCCGAGCGGGAGCTCAGATACGCAGTATTTT
cdr3_aa: CASSPSGSSDTQYF

cdr3_length: 16
d_call: TRBD1
clone_size: -
j_call: TRBJ1-1
v_call: TRBV27
cdr3_nt: TGTGCCAGCAGTTTTGGACAGGGTCTAAGGGGGACTGAAGCTTTCTTT
cdr3_aa: CASSFGQGLRGTEAFF

cdr3_length: 12
d_call: -
clone_size: -
j_call: TRBJ1-4
v_call: TRBV9
cdr3_nt: TGTGCCAGCAGCGGTCGTAATGAAAAACTGTTTTTT
cdr3_aa: CASSGRNEKLFF

cdr3_length: 19
d_call: TRBD2
clone_size: -
j_call: TRBJ2-7
v_call: TRBV4-2
cdr3_nt: TGTGCCAGCAGCCAAGTGGATTTTGTGGGTAGCGGGAGTCTCTACGAGCAGTACTTC
cdr3_aa: CASSQVDFVGSGSLYEQYF

cdr3_length: 16
d_call: -
clone_size: -
j_call: TRBJ1-2
v_call: TRBV7-9
cdr3_nt: TGTGCCAGCAGCTTAGCGCTCGCGGGAGCCTCTAACGGCTACACCTTC
cdr3_aa: CASSLALAGASNGYTF

cdr3_length: 16
d_call: -
clone_size: -
j_call: TRBJ2-1
v_call: TRBV4-1
cdr3_nt: TGCGCCAGCAGCCAAGGAGTAGCGGCTGATTACAATGAGCAGTTCTTC
cdr3_aa: CASSQGVAADYNEQFF

cdr3_length: 13
d_call: -
clone_size: -
j_call: TRBJ2-7
v_call: TRBV5-1
cdr3_nt: TGCGCCAGCAGCTTGGCCGGGGAAGGCGAGCAGTACTTC
cdr3_aa: CASSLAGEGEQYF

cdr3_length: 16
d_call: -
clone_size: once
j_call: TRBJ2-7
v_call: TRBV7-9
cdr3_nt: TGTGCCAGCAGCTTAAGCTCAGGACTTTTGTCCTACGAGCAGTACTTC
cdr3_aa: CASSLSSGLLSYEQYF

cdr3_length: 14
d_call: TRBD1
clone_size: -
j_call: TRBJ1-1
v_call: TRBV28
cdr3_nt: TGTGCCAGCGAGACGGGACAGTTGAACACTGAAGCTTTCTTT
cdr3_aa: CASETGQLNTEAFF

cdr3_length: 16
d_call: TRBD2
clone_size: -
j_call: TRBJ2-1
v_call: TRBV3-1/TRBV3-2
cdr3_nt: TGTGCCAGCAGCCAGGCGGGGGGCGCATCCTACAATGAGCAGTTCTTC
cdr3_aa: CASSQAGGASYNEQFF

cdr3_length: 15
d_call: -
clone_size: -
j_call: TRBJ2-7
v_call: TRBV9
cdr3_nt: TGTGCCAGCAGCCCGGTTGCGCACCTCACCTACGAGCAGTACTTC
cdr3_aa: CASSPVAHLTYEQYF

cdr3_length: 16
d_call: -
clone_size: -
j_call: TRBJ2-5
v_call: TRBV28
cdr3_nt: TGTGCCAGCAAACTGCAGGGCCCTCCCCTAGAAGAGACCCAGTACTTC
cdr3_aa: CASKLQGPPLEETQYF

cdr3_length: 15
d_call: -
clone_size: -
j_call: TRBJ1-2
v_call: TRBV10-3
cdr3_nt: TGTGCCATCAGTGAGTCGGGGCCGGTTCCTTATGGCTACACCTTC
cdr3_aa: CAISESGPVPYGYTF

cdr3_length: 15
d_call: TRBD1
clone_size: once
j_call: TRBJ2-5
v_call: TRBV9
cdr3_nt: TGTGCCAGCAGCGTAGGCGGACAGGGGAAGGAGACCCAGTACTTC
cdr3_aa: CASSVGGQGKETQYF

cdr3_length: 16
d_call: TRBD1
clone_size: -
j_call: TRBJ1-3
v_call: TRBV19
cdr3_nt: TGTGCCAGTAGTATGGACAGGGGATCAAGAGGAAACACCATATATTTT
cdr3_aa: CASSMDRGSRGNTIYF

cdr3_length: 13
d_call: TRBD2
clone_size: -
j_call: TRBJ2-1
v_call: TRBV9
cdr3_nt: TGTGCCAGCGCGGGACTAGTCCTAAATGAGCAGTTCTTC
cdr3_aa: CASAGLVLNEQFF

cdr3_length: 15
d_call: -
clone_size: once
j_call: TRBJ1-2
v_call: TRBV6-1
cdr3_nt: TGTGCCAGCAGTCCGTCAGGCGGGACCAACTATGGCTACACCTTC
cdr3_aa: CASSPSGGTNYGYTF

cdr3_length: 14
d_call: -
clone_size: -
j_call: TRBJ2-7
v_call: TRBV19
cdr3_nt: TGTGCCAGTAGTAAGCCTCGTCCCGCCTACGAGCAGTACTTC
cdr3_aa: CASSKPRPAYEQYF

cdr3_length: 16
d_call: -
clone_size: -
j_call: TRBJ2-2
v_call: TRBV6-5
cdr3_nt: TGTGCCAGCAGTTACGGGCAGGGCATGGACACCGGGGAGCTGTTTTTT
cdr3_aa: CASSYGQGMDTGELFF

cdr3_length: 14
d_call: TRBD1
clone_size: -
j_call: TRBJ1-3
v_call: TRBV10-3
cdr3_nt: TGTGCCATCAGTTCGGGACAGTCTGGAAACACCATATATTTT
cdr3_aa: CAISSGQSGNTIYF

cdr3_length: 16
d_call: TRBD1
clone_size: -
j_call: TRBJ2-7
v_call: TRBV3-1/TRBV3-2
cdr3_nt: TGTGCCAGCAGCCACGGTTCAGGACAGGGGGCCCACGAGCAGTACTTC
cdr3_aa: CASSHGSGQGAHEQYF

cdr3_length: 15
d_call: -
clone_size: -
j_call: TRBJ2-7
v_call: TRBV5-1
cdr3_nt: TGCGCCAGCAGCTTGGGATGGACAACACTCTACGAGCAGTACTTC
cdr3_aa: CASSLGWTTLYEQYF

cdr3_length: 15
d_call: TRBD1
clone_size: -
j_call: TRBJ2-2
v_call: TRBV5-1
cdr3_nt: TGCGCCAGCAGCCAGGGGGCAGGGAACACCGGGGAGCTGTTTTTT
cdr3_aa: CASSQGAGNTGELFF

cdr3_length: 13
d_call: TRBD1
clone_size: -
j_call: TRBJ2-3
v_call: TRBV28
cdr3_nt: TGTGCCAGCAGTAGAGGGACAGCAGATACGCAGTATTTT
cdr3_aa: CASSRGTADTQYF

cdr3_length: 12
d_call: -
clone_size: -
j_call: TRBJ1-2
v_call: TRBV11-2
cdr3_nt: TGTGCCAGCAGCCGGGGGGCAGATGGCTACACCTTC
cdr3_aa: CASSRGADGYTF

cdr3_length: 13
d_call: TRBD1
clone_size: -
j_call: TRBJ1-1
v_call: TRBV2
cdr3_nt: TGTGCCATTAAGGACAGGGGTGACACTGAAGCTTTCTTT
cdr3_aa: CAIKDRGDTEAFF

cdr3_length: 14
d_call: TRBD1
clone_size: -
j_call: TRBJ1-2
v_call: TRBV24-1
cdr3_nt: TGTGCCACCAGTGATGTGGACAGGAGCTATGGCTACACCTTC
cdr3_aa: CATSDVDRSYGYTF

cdr3_length: 16
d_call: -
clone_size: -
j_call: TRBJ2-7
v_call: TRBV12-5
cdr3_nt: TGTGCTAGTGGGGGAAGGAAGCGGTCCTATCACTACGAGCAGTACTTC
cdr3_aa: CASGGRKRSYHYEQYF

cdr3_length: 12
d_call: -
clone_size: -
j_call: TRBJ1-1
v_call: TRBV25-1
cdr3_nt: TGTGCCAGCAGGCCGGGTGGCACTGAAGCTTTCTTT
cdr3_aa: CASRPGGTEAFF

cdr3_length: 17
d_call: TRBD1
clone_size: -
j_call: TRBJ2-6
v_call: TRBV5-1
cdr3_nt: TGCGCCAGCAGTCAGCTGACAGGGTCATCTGGGGCCAACGTCCTGACTTTC
cdr3_aa: CASSQLTGSSGANVLTF

cdr3_length: 15
d_call: TRBD1
clone_size: -
j_call: TRBJ1-2
v_call: TRBV28
cdr3_nt: TGTGCCAGCAGACCCGGGACAGGAATCTCCTATGGCTACACCTTC
cdr3_aa: CASRPGTGISYGYTF

cdr3_length: 14
d_call: TRBD1
clone_size: -
j_call: TRBJ1-5
v_call: TRBV29-1
cdr3_nt: TGCAGCGTCCGGGACAGGGCACCGGATCAGCCCCAGCATTTT
cdr3_aa: CSVRDRAPDQPQHF